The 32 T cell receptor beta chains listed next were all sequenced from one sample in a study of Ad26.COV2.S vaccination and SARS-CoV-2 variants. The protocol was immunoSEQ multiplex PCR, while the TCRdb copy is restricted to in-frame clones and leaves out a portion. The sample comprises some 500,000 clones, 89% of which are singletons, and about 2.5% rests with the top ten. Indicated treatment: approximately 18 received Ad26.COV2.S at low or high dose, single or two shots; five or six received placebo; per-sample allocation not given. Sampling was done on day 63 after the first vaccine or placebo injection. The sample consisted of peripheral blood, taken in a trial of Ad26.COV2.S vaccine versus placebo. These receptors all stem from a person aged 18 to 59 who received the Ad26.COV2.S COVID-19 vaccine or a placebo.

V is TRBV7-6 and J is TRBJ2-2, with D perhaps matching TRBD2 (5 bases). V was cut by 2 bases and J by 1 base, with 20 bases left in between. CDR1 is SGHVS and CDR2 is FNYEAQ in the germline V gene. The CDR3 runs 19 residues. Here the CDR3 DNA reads TGTGCCAGCAGCTTATACCCCCGGGCCGCCGGGGAGAACACCGGGGAGCTGTTTTTT. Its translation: CASSLYPRAAGENTGELFF. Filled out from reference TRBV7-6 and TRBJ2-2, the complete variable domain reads GAGVSQSPRYKVTKRGQDVALRCDPISGHVSLYWYRQALGQGPEFLTYFNYEAQQDKSGLPNDRFSAERPEGSISTLTIQRTEQRDSAMYRCASSLYPRAAGENTGELFFGEGSRLTVL.

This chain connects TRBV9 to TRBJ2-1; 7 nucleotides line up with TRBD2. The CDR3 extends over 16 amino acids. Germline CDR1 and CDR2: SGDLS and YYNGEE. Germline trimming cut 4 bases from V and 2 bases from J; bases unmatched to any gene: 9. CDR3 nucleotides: TGTGCCAGCAGCCCAGGTCAGGGAGGGACCTACAATGAGCAGTTCTTC. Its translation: CASSPGQGGTYNEQFF.

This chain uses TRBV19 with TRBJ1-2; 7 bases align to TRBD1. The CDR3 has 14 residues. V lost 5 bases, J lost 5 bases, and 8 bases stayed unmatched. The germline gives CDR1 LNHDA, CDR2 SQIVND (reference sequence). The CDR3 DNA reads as TGTGCCAGTAGTGGGACAGCGTTTCGGTATGGCTACACCTTC. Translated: CASSGTAFRYGYTF.

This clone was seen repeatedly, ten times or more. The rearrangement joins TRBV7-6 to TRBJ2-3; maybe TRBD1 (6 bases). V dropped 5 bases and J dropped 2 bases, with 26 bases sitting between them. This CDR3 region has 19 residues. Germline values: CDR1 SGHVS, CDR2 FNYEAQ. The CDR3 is CASSRTRPGQPGLTDTQYF. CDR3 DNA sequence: TGTGCCAGCAGCCGGACCCGACCGGGACAACCGGGTCTCACAGATACGCAGTATTTT.

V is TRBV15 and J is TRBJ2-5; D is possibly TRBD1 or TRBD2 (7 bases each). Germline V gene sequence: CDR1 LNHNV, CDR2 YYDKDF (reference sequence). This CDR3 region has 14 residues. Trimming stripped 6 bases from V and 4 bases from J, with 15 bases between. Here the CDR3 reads CATSAGGGRETQYF. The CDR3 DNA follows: TGTGCCACCAGTGCAGGGGGGGGGCGAGAGACCCAGTACTTC.

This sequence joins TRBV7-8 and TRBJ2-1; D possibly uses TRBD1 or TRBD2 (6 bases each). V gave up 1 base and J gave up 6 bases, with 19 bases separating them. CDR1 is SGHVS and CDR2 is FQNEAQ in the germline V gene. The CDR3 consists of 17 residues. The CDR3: CASSLGMRGSRGNEQFF. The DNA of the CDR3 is TGTGCCAGCAGCTTAGGGATGCGGGGTTCCAGGGGCAATGAGCAGTTCTTC.

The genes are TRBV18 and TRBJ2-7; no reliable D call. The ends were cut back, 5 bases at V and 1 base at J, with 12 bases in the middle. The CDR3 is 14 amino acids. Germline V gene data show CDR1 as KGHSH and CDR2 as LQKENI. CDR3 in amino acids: CASSSPRTSYEQYF. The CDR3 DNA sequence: TGTGCCAGCTCAAGTCCCAGGACGTCCTACGAGCAGTACTTC.

The CDR3 reads CASSLQREGVGETQYF. The CDR3 nucleotides read TGTGCCAGCAGTTTACAGCGGGAGGGCGTCGGGGAGACCCAGTACTTC. This sequence joins TRBV27 and TRBJ2-5, with 10 bases identical to TRBD2. The V segment lost 2 bases and the J segment 5 bases; nucleotides outside the gene matches: 8. The CDR3 runs 16 residues. Germline-derived CDR1 and CDR2 are MNHEY and SMNVEV (reference sequence).

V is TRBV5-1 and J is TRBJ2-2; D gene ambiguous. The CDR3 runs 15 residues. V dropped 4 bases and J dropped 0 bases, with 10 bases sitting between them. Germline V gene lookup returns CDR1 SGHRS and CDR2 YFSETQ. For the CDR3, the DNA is TGCGCCAGCAGCGGTAGGACGGCGAACACCGGGGAGCTGTTTTTT. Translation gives CASSGRTANTGELFF.

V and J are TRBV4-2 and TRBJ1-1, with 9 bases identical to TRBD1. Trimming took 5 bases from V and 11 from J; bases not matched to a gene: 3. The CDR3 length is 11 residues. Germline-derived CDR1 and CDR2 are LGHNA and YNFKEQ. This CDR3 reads CASSRTGVAFF. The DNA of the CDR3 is TGTGCCAGCAGCAGGACAGGGGTGGCTTTCTTT.

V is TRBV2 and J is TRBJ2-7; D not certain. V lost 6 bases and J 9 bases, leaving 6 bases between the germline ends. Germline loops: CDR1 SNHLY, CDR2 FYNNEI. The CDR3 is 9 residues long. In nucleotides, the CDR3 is TGTGCCAGCAGAACGGGGCAGTACTTC. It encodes CASRTGQYF.

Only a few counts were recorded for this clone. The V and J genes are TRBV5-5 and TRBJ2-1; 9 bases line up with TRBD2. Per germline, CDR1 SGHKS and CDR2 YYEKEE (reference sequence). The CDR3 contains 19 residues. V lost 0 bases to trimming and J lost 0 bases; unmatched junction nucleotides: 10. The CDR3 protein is CASSLEASGDASSYNEQFF. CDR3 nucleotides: TGTGCCAGCAGCTTGGAGGCTAGCGGGGACGCGAGCTCCTACAATGAGCAGTTCTTC.

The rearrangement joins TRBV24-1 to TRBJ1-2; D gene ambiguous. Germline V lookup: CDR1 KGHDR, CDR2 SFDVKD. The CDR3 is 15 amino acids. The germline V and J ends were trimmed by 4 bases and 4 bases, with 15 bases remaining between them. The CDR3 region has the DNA TGTGCCACCAGTGACAGGACGGAAGCCTTCTATGGCTACACCTTC. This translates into CATSDRTEAFYGYTF.

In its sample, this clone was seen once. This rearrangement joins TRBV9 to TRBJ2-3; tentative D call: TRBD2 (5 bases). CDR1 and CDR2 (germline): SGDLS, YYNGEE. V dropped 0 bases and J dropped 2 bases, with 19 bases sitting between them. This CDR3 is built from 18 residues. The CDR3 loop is CASSVGVGGGRTTDTQYF. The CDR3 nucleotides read TGTGCCAGCAGCGTAGGGGTCGGTGGCGGGCGAACCACAGATACGCAGTATTTT.

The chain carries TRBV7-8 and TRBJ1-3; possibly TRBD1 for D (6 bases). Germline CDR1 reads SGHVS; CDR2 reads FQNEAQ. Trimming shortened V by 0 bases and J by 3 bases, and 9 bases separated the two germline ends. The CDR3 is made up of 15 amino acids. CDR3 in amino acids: CASSLAGASGNTIYF. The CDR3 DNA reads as TGTGCCAGCAGCTTAGCGGGGGCAAGTGGAAACACCATATATTTT.

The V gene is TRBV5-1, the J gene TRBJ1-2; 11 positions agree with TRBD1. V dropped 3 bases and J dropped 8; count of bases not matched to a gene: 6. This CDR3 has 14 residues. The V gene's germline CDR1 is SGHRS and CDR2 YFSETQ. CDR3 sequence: CASSSGQGGGGYTF. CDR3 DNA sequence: TGCGCCAGCAGCTCGGGACAGGGGGGCGGAGGCTACACCTTC.

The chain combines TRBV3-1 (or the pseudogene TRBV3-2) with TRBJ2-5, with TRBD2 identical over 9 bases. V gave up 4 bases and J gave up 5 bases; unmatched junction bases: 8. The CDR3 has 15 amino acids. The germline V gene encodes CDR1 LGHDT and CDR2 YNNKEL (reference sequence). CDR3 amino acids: CASSPRGRGSETQYF. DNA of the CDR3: TGTGCCAGCAGCCCCCGCGGGAGGGGGAGTGAGACCCAGTACTTC.

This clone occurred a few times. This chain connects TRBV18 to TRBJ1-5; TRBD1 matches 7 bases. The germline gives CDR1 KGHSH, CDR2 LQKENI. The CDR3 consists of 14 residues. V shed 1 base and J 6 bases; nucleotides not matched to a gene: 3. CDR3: CASSPLGTAQPQHF. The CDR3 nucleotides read TGTGCCAGCTCACCACTCGGGACAGCTCAGCCCCAGCATTTT.

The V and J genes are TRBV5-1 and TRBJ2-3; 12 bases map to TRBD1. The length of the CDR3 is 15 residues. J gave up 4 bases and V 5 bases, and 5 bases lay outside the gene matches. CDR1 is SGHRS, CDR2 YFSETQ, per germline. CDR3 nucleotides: TGCGCCAGCAGGTCCGGGACAGGGGGCCCAGATACGCAGTATTTT. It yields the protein CASRSGTGGPDTQYF. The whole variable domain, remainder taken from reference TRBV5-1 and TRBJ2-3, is KAGVTQTPRYLIKTRGQQVTLSCSPISGHRSVSWYQQTPGQGLQFLFEYFSETQRNKGNFPGRFSGRQFSNSRSEMNVSTLELGDSALYLCASRSGTGGPDTQYFGPGTRLTVL.

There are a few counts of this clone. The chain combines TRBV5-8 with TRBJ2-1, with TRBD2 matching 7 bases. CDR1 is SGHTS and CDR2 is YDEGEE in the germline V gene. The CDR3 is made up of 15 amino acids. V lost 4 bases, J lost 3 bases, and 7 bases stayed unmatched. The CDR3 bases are TGTGCCAGCAGCGTGTTGAGCGGGGACTACAATGAGCAGTTCTTC. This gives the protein CASSVLSGDYNEQFF.

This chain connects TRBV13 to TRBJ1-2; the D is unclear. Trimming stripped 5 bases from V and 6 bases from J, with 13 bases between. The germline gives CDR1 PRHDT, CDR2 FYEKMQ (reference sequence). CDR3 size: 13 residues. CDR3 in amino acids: CASSRIQEDGYTF. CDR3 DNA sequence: TGTGCCAGCAGCCGAATCCAGGAGGATGGCTACACCTTC.

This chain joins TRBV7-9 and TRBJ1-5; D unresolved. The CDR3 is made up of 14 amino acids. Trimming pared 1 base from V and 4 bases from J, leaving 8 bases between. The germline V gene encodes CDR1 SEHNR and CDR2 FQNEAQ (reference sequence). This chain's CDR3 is CASSLGTANQPQHF. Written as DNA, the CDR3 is TGTGCCAGCAGCTTAGGAACGGCTAATCAGCCCCAGCATTTT.

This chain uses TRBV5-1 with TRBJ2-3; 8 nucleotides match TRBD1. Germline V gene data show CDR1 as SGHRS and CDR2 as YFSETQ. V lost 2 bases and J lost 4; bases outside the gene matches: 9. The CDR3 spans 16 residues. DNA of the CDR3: TGCGCCAGCAGCTTCTTAACGACAGGGGAGGCAGATACGCAGTATTTT. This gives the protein CASSFLTTGEADTQYF.

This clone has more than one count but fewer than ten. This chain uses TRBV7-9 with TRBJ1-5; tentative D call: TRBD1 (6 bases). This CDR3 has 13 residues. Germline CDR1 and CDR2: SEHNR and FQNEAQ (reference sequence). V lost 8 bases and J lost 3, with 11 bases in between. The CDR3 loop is CASHGGVNQPQHF. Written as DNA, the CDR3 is TGTGCCAGCCACGGGGGCGTCAATCAGCCCCAGCATTTT.

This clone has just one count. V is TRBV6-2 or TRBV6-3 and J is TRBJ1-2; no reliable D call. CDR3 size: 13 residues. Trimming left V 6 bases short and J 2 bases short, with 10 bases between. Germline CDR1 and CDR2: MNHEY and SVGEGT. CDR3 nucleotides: TGTGCCAGCAGCCCCGCGGGGAACTATGGCTACACCTTC. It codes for CASSPAGNYGYTF.

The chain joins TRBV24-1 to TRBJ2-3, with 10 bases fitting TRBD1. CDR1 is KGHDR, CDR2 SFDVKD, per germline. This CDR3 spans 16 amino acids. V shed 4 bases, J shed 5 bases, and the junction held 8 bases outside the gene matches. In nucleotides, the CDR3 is TGTGCCACCAGTGACCCGAGACAGGGGGCCAAAGATACGCAGTATTTT. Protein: CATSDPRQGAKDTQYF.

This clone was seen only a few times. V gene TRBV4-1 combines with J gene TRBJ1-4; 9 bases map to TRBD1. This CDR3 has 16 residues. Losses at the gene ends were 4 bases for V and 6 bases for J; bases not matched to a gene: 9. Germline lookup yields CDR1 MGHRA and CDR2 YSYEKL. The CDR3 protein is CASSLTYRGQDEKLFF. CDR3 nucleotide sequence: TGCGCCAGCAGCCTCACGTACAGGGGGCAGGATGAAAAACTGTTTTTT.

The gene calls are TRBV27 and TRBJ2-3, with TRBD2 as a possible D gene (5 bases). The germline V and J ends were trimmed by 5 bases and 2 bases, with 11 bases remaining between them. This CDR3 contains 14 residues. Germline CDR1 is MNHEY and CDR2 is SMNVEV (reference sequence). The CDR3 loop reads CASSTDYYTDTQYF. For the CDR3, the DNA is TGTGCCAGCAGTACCGACTACTACACAGATACGCAGTATTTT.

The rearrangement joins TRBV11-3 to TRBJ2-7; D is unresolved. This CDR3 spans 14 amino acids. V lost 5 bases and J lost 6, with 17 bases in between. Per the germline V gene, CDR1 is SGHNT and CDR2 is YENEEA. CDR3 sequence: CASSDTRTWSEQYV. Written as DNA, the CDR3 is TGTGCCAGCAGCGACACCCGTACGTGGAGCGAGCAGTACGTC.

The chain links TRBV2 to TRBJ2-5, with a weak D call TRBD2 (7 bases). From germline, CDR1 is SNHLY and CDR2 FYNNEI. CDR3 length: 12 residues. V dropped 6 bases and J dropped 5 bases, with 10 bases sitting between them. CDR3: CASRGRGETQYF. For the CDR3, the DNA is TGTGCCAGCAGGGGGAGGGGGGAGACCCAGTACTTC.

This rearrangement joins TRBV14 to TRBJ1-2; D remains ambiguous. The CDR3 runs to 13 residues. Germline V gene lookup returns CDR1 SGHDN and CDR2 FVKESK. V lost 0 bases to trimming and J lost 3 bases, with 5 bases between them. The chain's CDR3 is CASSQDLDYGYTF. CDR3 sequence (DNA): TGTGCCAGCAGCCAAGATCTTGACTATGGCTACACCTTC. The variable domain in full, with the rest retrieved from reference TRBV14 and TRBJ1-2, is EAGVTQFPSHSVIEKGQTVTLRCDPISGHDNLYWYRRVMGKEIKFLLHFVKESKQDESGMPNNRFLAERTGGTYSTLKVQPAELEDSGVYFCASSQDLDYGYTFGSGTRLTVV.

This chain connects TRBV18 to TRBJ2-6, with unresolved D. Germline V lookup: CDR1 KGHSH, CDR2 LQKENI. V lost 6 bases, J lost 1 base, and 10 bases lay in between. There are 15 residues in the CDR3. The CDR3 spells CASSPLISGANVLTF. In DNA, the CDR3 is TGTGCCAGCTCTCCCCTCATATCTGGGGCCAACGTCCTGACTTTC.